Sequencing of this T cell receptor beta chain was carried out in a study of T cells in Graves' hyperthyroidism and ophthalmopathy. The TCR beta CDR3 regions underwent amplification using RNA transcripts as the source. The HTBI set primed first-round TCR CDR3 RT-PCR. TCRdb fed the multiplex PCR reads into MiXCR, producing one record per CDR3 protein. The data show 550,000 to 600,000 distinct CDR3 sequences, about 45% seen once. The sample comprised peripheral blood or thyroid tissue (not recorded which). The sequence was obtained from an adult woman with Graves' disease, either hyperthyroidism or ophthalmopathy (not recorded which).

CDR3 coding DNA: TGTGCCAGCAGTGGACAGGGGGACGGCTATGGCTACACCTTC. This encodes CASSGQGDGYGYTF. This chain uses TRBV11-1 with TRBJ1-2, with TRBD1 matching over 10 bases. With 6 bases clipped from V and 4 bases from J, the junction kept 5 bases outside the gene matches. The CDR3 totals 14 residues. CDR1 is SGHAT and CDR2 is FQDESV in the germline V gene (reference sequence).